The sequence of this T cell receptor (beta chain) was determined in a study of cytomegalovirus exposure and HLA in healthy donors. Study context: A later analysis reported the same platform for the roughly 110 validation repertoires and the approximately 670 first-cohort repertoires.

Remarks on this clone: Its antigen is undetermined.

Findings and limits, study-wide: It was found in a later analysis that first-cohort TCR clusters tended to co-occur in the 130 or so validation repertoires. In vitro checks showed that a few CMV-associated chains really do target CMV antigens. It was around 160 TCR beta chains that were listed as cytomegalovirus-associated.

Only in-frame clones appear in the TCRdb table, and some are missing; sequencing was by immunoSEQ multiplex PCR. The sample shows about 49,000 clones, 94% of them seen only once. Germline V gene lookup returns CDR1 SGDLS and CDR2 YYNGEE. This CDR3 comprises 17 residues. Trimming cost V 1 base and J 1 base; bases outside gene matches: 8. The TCR was taken from a woman younger than 35 in good health and CMV-seropositive. Input material: PBMCs. The chain has TRBV9 and TRBJ2-3; 8 nucleotides line up with TRBD2. CDR3 protein: CASSVFGRAWGTDTQYF. In DNA form, the CDR3 reads TGTGCCAGCAGCGTATTCGGGAGGGCTTGGGGCACAGATACGCAGTATTTT. Full variable domain (outside the CDR3, taken from reference TRBV9 and TRBJ2-3): DSGVTQTPKHLITATGQRVTLRCSPRSGDLSVYWYQQSLDQGLQFLIQYYNGEERAKGNILERFSAQQFPDLHSELNLSSLELGDSALYFCASSVFGRAWGTDTQYFGPGTRLTVL.